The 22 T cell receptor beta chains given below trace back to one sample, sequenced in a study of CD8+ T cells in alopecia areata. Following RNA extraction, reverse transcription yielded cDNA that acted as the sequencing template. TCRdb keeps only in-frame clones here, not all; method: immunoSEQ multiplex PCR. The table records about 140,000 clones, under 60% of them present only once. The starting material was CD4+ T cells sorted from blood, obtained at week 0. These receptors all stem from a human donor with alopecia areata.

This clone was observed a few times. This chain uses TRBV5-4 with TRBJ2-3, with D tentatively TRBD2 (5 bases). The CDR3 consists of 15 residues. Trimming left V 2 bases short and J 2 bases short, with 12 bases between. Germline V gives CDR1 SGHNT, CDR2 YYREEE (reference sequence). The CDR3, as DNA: TGTGCCAGCAGCTTCGGAAGCGGTAACACAGATACGCAGTATTTT. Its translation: CASSFGSGNTDTQYF.

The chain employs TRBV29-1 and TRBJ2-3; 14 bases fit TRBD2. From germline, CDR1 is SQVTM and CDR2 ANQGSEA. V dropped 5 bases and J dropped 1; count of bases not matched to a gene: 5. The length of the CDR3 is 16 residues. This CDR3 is CSVKGLAGGRTDTQYF. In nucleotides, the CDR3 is TGCAGCGTTAAAGGACTAGCGGGGGGTCGCACAGATACGCAGTATTTT.

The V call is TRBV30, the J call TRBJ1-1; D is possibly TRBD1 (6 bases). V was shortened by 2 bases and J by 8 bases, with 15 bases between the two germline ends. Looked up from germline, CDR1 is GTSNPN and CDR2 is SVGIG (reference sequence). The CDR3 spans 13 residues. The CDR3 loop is CAWSQGLASEAFF. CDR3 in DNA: TGTGCCTGGAGTCAGGGGCTGGCGTCGGAAGCTTTCTTT. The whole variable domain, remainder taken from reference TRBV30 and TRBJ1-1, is SQTIHQWPATLVQPVGSPLSLECTVEGTSNPNLYWYRQAAGRGLQLLFYSVGIGQISSEVPQNLSASRPQDRQFILSSKKLLLSDSGFYLCAWSQGLASEAFFGQGTRLTVV.

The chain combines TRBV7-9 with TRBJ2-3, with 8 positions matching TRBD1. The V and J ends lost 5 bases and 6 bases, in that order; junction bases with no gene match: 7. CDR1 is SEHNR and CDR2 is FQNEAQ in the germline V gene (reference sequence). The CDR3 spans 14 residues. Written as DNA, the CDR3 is TGTGCCAGCAGCCTCTACAGGGGGACGGATACGCAGTATTTT. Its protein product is CASSLYRGTDTQYF.

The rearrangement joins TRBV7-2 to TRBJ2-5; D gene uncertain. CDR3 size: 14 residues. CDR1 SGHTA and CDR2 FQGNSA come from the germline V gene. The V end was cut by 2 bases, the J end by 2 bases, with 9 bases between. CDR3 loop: CASSLSSQQETQYF. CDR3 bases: TGTGCCAGCAGCTTATCGAGTCAGCAAGAGACCCAGTACTTC.

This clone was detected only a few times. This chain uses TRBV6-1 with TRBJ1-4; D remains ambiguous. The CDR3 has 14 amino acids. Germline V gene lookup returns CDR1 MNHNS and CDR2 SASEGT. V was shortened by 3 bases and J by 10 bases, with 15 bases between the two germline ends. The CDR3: CASSDGAILGKLFF. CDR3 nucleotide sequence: TGTGCCAGCAGTGATGGTGCTATTCTGGGAAAACTGTTTTTT.

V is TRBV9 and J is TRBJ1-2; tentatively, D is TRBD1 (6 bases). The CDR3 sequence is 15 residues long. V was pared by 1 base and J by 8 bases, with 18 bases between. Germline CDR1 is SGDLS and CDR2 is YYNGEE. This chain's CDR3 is CASSVFAGEGYGYTF. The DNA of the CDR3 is TGTGCCAGCAGCGTATTTGCAGGGGAGGGCTACGGCTACACCTTC.

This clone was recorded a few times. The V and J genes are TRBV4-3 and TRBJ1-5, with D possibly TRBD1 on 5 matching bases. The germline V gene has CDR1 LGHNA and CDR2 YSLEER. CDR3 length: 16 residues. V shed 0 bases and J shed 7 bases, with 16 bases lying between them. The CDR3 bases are TGCGCCAGCAGCCAAGATCATGATCAGGGAGCCCAGCCCCAGCATTTT. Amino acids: CASSQDHDQGAQPQHF.

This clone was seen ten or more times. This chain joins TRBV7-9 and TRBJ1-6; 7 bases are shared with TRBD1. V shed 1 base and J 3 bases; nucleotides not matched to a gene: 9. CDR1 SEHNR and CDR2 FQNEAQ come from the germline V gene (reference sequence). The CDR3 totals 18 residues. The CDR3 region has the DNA TGTGCCAGCAGCTTAGGACGTAGGGGGCCTCGCTATAATTCACCCCTCCACTTT. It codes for CASSLGRRGPRYNSPLHF.

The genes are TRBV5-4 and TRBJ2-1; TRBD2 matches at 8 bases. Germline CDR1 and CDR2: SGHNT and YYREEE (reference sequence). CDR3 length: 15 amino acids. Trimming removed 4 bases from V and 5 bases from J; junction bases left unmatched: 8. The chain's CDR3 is CASSPPQRGNNEQFF. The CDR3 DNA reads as TGTGCCAGCAGCCCCCCCCAGCGGGGGAACAATGAGCAGTTCTTC. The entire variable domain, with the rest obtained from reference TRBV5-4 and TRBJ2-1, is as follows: ETGVTQSPTHLIKTRGQQVTLRCSSQSGHNTVSWYQQALGQGPQFIFQYYREEENGRGNFPPRFSGLQFPNYSSELNVNALELDDSALYLCASSPPQRGNNEQFFGPGTRLTVL.

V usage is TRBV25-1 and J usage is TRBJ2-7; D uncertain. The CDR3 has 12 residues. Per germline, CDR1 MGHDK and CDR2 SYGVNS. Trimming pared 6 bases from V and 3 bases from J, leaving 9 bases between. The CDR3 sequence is CASSRKSYEQYF. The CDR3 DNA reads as TGTGCCAGCAGCCGGAAAAGCTACGAGCAGTACTTC.

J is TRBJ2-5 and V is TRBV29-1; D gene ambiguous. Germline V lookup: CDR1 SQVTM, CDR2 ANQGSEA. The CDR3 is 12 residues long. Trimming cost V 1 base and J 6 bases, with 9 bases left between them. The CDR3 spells CSVEVSRKTQYF. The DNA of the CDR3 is TGCAGCGTTGAAGTTAGCCGAAAGACCCAGTACTTC.

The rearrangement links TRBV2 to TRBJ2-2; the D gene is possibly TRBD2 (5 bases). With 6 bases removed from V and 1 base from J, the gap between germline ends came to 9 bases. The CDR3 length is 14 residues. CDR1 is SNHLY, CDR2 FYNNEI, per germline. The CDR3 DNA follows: TGTGCCAGCAGCAAGAGGGAGAACACCGGGGAGCTGTTTTTT. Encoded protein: CASSKRENTGELFF.

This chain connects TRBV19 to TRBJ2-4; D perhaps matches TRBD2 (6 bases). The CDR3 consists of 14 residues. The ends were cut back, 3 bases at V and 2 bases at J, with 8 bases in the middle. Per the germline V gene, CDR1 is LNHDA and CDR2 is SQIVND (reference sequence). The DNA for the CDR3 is TGTGCCAGTAGTATTGCGGGGACCAAAAACATTCAGTACTTC. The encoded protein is CASSIAGTKNIQYF.

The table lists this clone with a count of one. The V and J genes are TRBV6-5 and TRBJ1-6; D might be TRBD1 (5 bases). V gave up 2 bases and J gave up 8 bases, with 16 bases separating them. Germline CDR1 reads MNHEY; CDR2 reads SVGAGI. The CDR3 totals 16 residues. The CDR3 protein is CASSYGGGLIDSPLHF. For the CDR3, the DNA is TGTGCCAGCAGTTACGGGGGTGGTTTGATTGATTCACCCCTCCACTTT.

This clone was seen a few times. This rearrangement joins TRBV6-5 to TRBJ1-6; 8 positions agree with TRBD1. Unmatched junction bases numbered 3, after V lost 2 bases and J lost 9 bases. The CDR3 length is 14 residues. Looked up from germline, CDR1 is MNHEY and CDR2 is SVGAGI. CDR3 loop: CASSYRQGSSPLHF. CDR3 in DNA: TGTGCCAGCAGTTACCGACAGGGGTCTTCACCCCTCCACTTT.

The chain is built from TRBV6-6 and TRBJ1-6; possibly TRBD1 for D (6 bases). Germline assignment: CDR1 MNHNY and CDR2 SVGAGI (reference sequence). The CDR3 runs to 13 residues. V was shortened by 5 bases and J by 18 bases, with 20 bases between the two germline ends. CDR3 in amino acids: CASSPHLQGENHF. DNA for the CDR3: TGTGCCAGCAGTCCCCACCTACAGGGTGAAAACCACTTT.

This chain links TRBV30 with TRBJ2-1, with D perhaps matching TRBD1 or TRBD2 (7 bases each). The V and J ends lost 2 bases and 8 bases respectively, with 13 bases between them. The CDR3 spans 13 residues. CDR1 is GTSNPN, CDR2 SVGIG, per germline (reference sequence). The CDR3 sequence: CAWSTGEGDEQFF. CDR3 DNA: TGTGCCTGGAGTACAGGGGAGGGCGATGAGCAGTTCTTC. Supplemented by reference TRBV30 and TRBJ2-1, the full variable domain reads SQTIHQWPATLVQPVGSPLSLECTVEGTSNPNLYWYRQAAGRGLQLLFYSVGIGQISSEVPQNLSASRPQDRQFILSSKKLLLSDSGFYLCAWSTGEGDEQFFGPGTRLTVL.

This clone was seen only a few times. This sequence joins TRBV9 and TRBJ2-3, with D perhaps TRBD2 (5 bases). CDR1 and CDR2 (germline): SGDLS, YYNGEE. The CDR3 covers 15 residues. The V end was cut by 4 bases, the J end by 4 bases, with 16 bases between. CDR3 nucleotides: TGTGCCAGCAGCCCCTATTCGGGGTTGTCAGATACGCAGTATTTT. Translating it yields CASSPYSGLSDTQYF.

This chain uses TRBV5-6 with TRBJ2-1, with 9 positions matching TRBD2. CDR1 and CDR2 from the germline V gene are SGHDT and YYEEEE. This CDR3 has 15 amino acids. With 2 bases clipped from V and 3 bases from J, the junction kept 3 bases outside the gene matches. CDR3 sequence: CASSLVLAGYNEQFF. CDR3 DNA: TGTGCCAGCAGCTTAGTACTAGCGGGCTACAATGAGCAGTTCTTC. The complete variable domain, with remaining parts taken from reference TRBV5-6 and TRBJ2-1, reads DAGVTQSPTHLIKTRGQQVTLRCSPKSGHDTVSWYQQALGQGPQFIFQYYEEEERQRGNFPDRFSGHQFPNYSSELNVNALLLGDSALYLCASSLVLAGYNEQFFGPGTRLTVL.

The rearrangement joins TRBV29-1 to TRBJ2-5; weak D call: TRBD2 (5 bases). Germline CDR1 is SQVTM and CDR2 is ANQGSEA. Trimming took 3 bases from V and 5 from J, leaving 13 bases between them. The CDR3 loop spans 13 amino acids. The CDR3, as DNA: TGCAGCGTTGATACCGGCTCGGGGGAGACCCAGTACTTC. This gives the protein CSVDTGSGETQYF.

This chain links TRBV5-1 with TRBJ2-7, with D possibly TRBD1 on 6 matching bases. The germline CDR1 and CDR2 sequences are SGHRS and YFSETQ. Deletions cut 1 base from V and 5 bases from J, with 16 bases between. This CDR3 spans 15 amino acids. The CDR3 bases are TGCGCCAGCAGCTTGATGGGGGCGAGCGGCGACGAGCAGTACTTC. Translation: CASSLMGASGDEQYF.